The entry below gives a single T cell receptor (beta chain) sequence along with its context. There are a few counts of this clone. Its antigen is not yet known. No base quality information exists; no much larger clone differs at one position. The sample is drawn from a study of cytomegalovirus exposure and HLA in healthy donors (TCRdb year 2017). Study-wide context: An earlier analysis of approximately 550 of the donors reported 250 to 350 Gb of sequence data and 117 million unique TCR beta sequences from about 179 million T cells. An early release that covered around 590 HLA-typed donors contained approximately 300 gigabases of sequencing data and 75 million to 100 million unique TCR sequences. Among the approximately 430 genotyped donors, more than 70% belonged to the genetic ancestry cluster associated with self-reported Caucasian donors. The study aimed to test whether cataloging public T cell receptors could reveal signatures of past pathogen exposure. The T cell repertoires of around 670 subjects were profiled by immunosequencing and related to cytomegalovirus serostatus. Along with the roughly 670-subject first cohort, a separate validation cohort of some 130 different subjects was used. The study combined high-throughput TCR immunosequencing, statistical association of individual TCRs with disease status, and machine learning to predict cytomegalovirus infection status. A later analysis re-analyzed previously published TCR beta repertoires from 660 or so donors and added high-resolution HLA genotyping to study TCR occurrence patterns. The later analysis used no new phenotypic data to find candidate immune exposures, relying instead on TCR beta sequences and their occurrence across donors. An earlier analysis of roughly 580 of the donors used high-throughput TCR beta sequencing to judge whether each TCR beta V gene segment behaved as functional or pseudogenic. Alongside the repertoire data, information on donor age, sex, ethnicity and CMV serostatus was compiled. Genome-wide SNP genotypes for about 65% of the 666 donors were used in a later genetic analysis, which treated that subset as a discovery cohort. All discovery cohort repertoires had been generated on a single sequencing platform. HLA typing covered class I and class II loci at four-digit resolution. The number of donors typed differed by locus, with 629-630 for A, B, C, DRB1 and DQB1, 522 for DQA1, over 600 for DPA1, and some 450 for DPB1. Several DR-DQ haplotypes were treated as single units for association and clustering because of strong linkage in the cohort. Among 300 to 500 genotyped donors of the cohort, an average of roughly 230,000 unique TCR beta nucleotide sequences was sequenced per donor, of which roughly 18% were non-productive. Study-level results and caveats: Because some donors lacked HLA typing at each locus, the association tests relied only on the typed subset. In a later analysis, 16,951 TCR beta sequences were associated with specific HLA alleles at a false discovery rate of 0.05. A further reported finding was that TCR beta sequences accurately predicted the HLA-A and HLA-B alleles for most subjects in the first cohort. In vitro tests confirmed that three of the cytomegalovirus-associated TCR beta chains recognize cytomegalovirus antigens. Several of the top co-occurrence clusters appeared to be linked to parvovirus B19, influenza, CMV and Epstein-Barr virus, according to a later analysis. An association between a missense DCLRE1C variant and V-gene and J-gene trimming of TCR beta chains was found in a later genetic analysis and replicated in an independent cohort. Some IMGT-functional V segments, including TRBV6-2 and TRBV6-3, could not be distinguished by the 87-base-pair reads and were therefore excluded. Only TCR beta chains were sequenced in this cohort, and the absence of alpha or paired-chain data limited detectable features. Strong co-occurrence of HLA alleles, especially DR and DQ, made assigning TCR associations to individual alleles difficult. The classifier was reported to diagnose cytomegalovirus status with high specificity and sensitivity in both the original cohort and the validation cohort. It was suggested by the authors that the approach could potentially be generalized to other disease states and immunological phenotypes. Compared with equally common non-associated chains, HLA-associated TCR beta chains in a later analysis were more clonally expanded and had lower generation probabilities. Broadly in line with IMGT annotations, most TCR beta V segments showed up in productive rearrangements about 87% or about 30% of the time in an earlier analysis of a few hundred of the donors. Linkage disequilibrium might explain the correlated functional status among segregating V segments, but an unknown experimental factor could not be ruled out. Roughly uniform sequencing depth across donors was assumed in presence/absence analyses, although this assumption may not hold. Across donors, most TCR sequences were observed very rarely, whereas some public TCRs were present in many individuals. A total of 164 TCR beta chains were listed by the study as associated with cytomegalovirus. According to a later genetic analysis, donors in an Asian-associated ancestry cluster had fewer N-insertions in productive TCRs than the approximately 630-donor mean. Fewer than 20 rarely observed V segments, including chromosome 9 orphons, were excluded from the earlier analysis of several hundred of the donors because counts were too low. In a later analysis, the rate of TCR association differed among HLA loci, with DRB1 alleles having the most associated TCRs and HLA-C alleles having the fewest. According to a later analysis, most CMV-associated TCR beta chains appeared to be HLA-restricted, and the HLA associations seemed to be driven largely by CMV exposure. Immune exposure information for the cohort was limited to CMV serostatus. The sequencing pipeline was judged likely to have produced a cluster of highly shared sequence variants as a technical artifact.

CDR1 and CDR2 are drawn from the germline V gene: SGHVS, FQNEAQ. V is trimmed back by 1 base and J by 11 bases, and the junction contains 10 bases that no gene match accounts for. From the cysteine through the phenylalanine, the CDR3 covers 15 amino acids. This entry keeps only the CDR3 DNA: 45 bases, framed from base 1. The library was produced with the immunoSEQ multiplex PCR assay. For the multiplex PCR, a mixture combining 60 forward primers for TCR Vbeta segments and 13 reverse primers for TCR Jbeta segments was used. A multiplex PCR assay on genomic DNA amplified the CDR3 region of rearranged TCR beta genes. Amplified TCR beta libraries were sequenced as 87-base-pair reads on the Illumina HiSeq System. The original methods were these. A later analysis counted tens of millions of unique TCR beta chains across the 550 to 750 repertoires, and about 10 million of these chains were shared by at least two donors. To remove PCR and sequencing errors, raw reads were error-corrected and collapsed into unique sequences using a nearest-neighbor algorithm that merged closely related sequences. To assign V, D and J gene segments, CDR3 sequences were aligned to IMGT reference sequences. For a sequence to be retained, at least a six-nucleotide match to both a V gene segment and a J gene segment was required. Rearrangements were classified as productive when the CDR3 lacked stop codons and remained in frame with V and J, and all other rearrangements were classified as non-productive. CDR3 was defined by IMGT convention, running from the second conserved V-encoded cysteine to the conserved J-encoded phenylalanine. The earlier analysis of 587 of the donors excluded sequences that lacked an unambiguous match to a single V gene segment. An earlier analysis of a few hundred of the donors called V segments functional above 56.7% productive rearrangements and segregating when the between-donor standard deviation exceeded 5%. A statistical classification framework was developed to diagnose cytomegalovirus status using the catalog of TCR beta chain sequences. In a later analysis, V and J genes were assigned by comparing TCR nucleotide sequences against IMGT/GENE-DB human TR gene sequences. A later analysis assigned CDR3 sequences and most-parsimonious VDJ recombination scenarios with the TCRdist pipeline. In a later analysis, every TCR beta chain was defined by the combination of its CDR3 amino acid sequence and its V-gene family, and reads without a unique V-gene family were dropped. As a way to deal with suspected cross-contamination and a sequencing artifact, a later analysis dropped roughly 620 nucleotide sequences that were highly shared and had low generation probability. A later analysis calculated a clonal expansion index for each public chain from normalized within-repertoire ranks of inferred template counts. Generation probabilities in a later analysis came from a VDJ recombination model fitted to out-of-frame rearrangements, and those results were checked against IGoR. Hypergeometric tests were used in a later analysis to score TCR-TCR, TCR-HLA and TCR-CMV co-occurrence, with a repertoire-size bias correction applied to the TCR pairs. False discovery rates were estimated in a later analysis by permuting HLA or CMV assignments 20 times. In a later analysis, co-occurring TCRs were grouped using DBSCAN, with TCRdist sequence similarity added in when clustering inside HLA-allele-positive subsets. Co-occurrence clustering excluded repertoires with fewer than 30,000 or more than 120,000 public chains, plus five with anomalous nucleotide sharing. TCRdb carries this immuneACCESS record with in-frame sequences only. Its versions omit some clonotypes, under half of them owing to an unresolved V gene in the studies checked, with the rest unexplained. V and J calls and clone size come straight from that table; D and trimming were deduced from the DNA. For this sample the table gives over 80,000 clones, of which roughly 70% were detected only once. About 3% of the sample lies in the top ten.

In total, more than 500 healthy bone marrow donors made up the cohort. All cohort members were sampled while nominally healthy, although unrecorded immune exposures were likely present. The donor tested CMV seronegative, placing the donor among the 352 seronegative members of the cohort. A peripheral blood sample was provided by each donor, and peripheral blood mononuclear cells were used for TCR beta sequencing. Genomic DNA was extracted from the blood cell samples with the Qiagen DNeasy Blood Extraction Kit. Sequences were obtained from PBMCs. The sequence was obtained from a man aged 35 to 55 in good health and CMV-seronegative. The chain couples TRBV7-8 to TRBJ1-5, and TRBD1 aligns with 8 junction nucleotides. The bases read TGTGCCAGCAGCTTAGGCCCGGACAGGGCTCTGTCCCAGCATTTT. The encoded protein is CASSLGPDRALSQHF.